The entry below describes one T cell receptor (beta chain). The antigen remains unidentified. This record belongs to a study of beta chain features in type 1 diabetes. Study-wide background: Across all samples, roughly 100,000,000 sorted cells were examined. Study-wide findings and caveats: TCRB CDR3 length was moderately but significantly reduced in all four CD4+ subsets of Type 1 diabetes patients. VDJ junctions from type 1 diabetes patients carried fewer insertions and larger deletions.

CDR1 and CDR2 from the germline V gene are MDHEN and SYDVKM. This CDR3 spans 17 amino acids. With 6 bases removed from V and 0 bases from J, the gap between germline ends came to 21 bases. Expressed TCRB transcripts were sequenced after all isolated RNA was converted to cDNA. TCRdb's table, derived via immunoSEQ multiplex PCR, lists solely in-frame clones and lacks some. Of a few hundred thousand clones listed, approximately 11% were seen once; the top ten hold around 0.018%. Sequencing was done on a sample of naive CD4+ T cells from blood. The TCR sequence derives from a man aged 25 to 40 with type 1 diabetes. This chain links TRBV28 with TRBJ2-7; the D gene is possibly TRBD2 (5 bases). The CDR3 region is CASSHLERSGYSYEQYF. CDR3 nucleotides: TGTGCCAGCAGCCACCTGGAGCGGTCTGGGTACTCCTACGAGCAGTACTTC.